This is a list of T cell receptor beta chains from one sample in a study of cytomegalovirus exposure and HLA in healthy donors. Generated by immunoSEQ multiplex PCR, the TCRdb table keeps only in-frame clones and is missing some. Found here are 130,000 to 150,000 clones, over 8% of them singletons; the top ten hold approximately 2%. The sample taken for sequencing was PBMCs. The receptors stem from a male donor in good health and CMV-seronegative. Each CDR3 is given without its conserved first and last residue. A clone size is listed for some rows: how often the clone was seen (once, few, many), or a class if it is expanded.

CDR3aa: ASSPGQGTNTEAF
j_gene: TRBJ1-1
abundance: few
v_gene: TRBV7-9

CDR3aa: ASSYNGDRVGYT
j_gene: TRBJ1-2
abundance: few
v_gene: TRBV6-6

CDR3aa: ASTERENPYEQY
j_gene: TRBJ2-7
abundance: few
v_gene: TRBV7-9

CDR3aa: ASSSTGTGGNEQY
j_gene: TRBJ2-7
abundance: NA
v_gene: TRBV6-6

CDR3aa: ASSLDRGINQPQH
j_gene: TRBJ1-5
abundance: NA
v_gene: TRBV7-2

CDR3aa: ASSQERRGGEQY
j_gene: TRBJ2-7
abundance: NA
v_gene: TRBV4-1

CDR3aa: ASSQENRGYEQY
j_gene: TRBJ2-7
abundance: NA
v_gene: TRBV4-1

CDR3aa: ASSLASGQYGYT
j_gene: TRBJ1-2
abundance: NA
v_gene: TRBV5-1

CDR3aa: ASSYKGEQY
j_gene: TRBJ2-7
abundance: few
v_gene: TRBV6-6

CDR3aa: ASSELGAGAYGYT
j_gene: TRBJ1-2
abundance: NA
v_gene: TRBV6-1

CDR3aa: ASSLGGPSTDTQY
j_gene: TRBJ2-3
abundance: few
v_gene: TRBV7-9

CDR3aa: ASSQNRGQGEQY
j_gene: NA
abundance: NA
v_gene: TRBV4-1

CDR3aa: ASSLSQGPSYEQY
j_gene: NA
abundance: NA
v_gene: TRBV28

CDR3aa: ASSSGQTQAF
j_gene: TRBJ1-1
abundance: NA
v_gene: TRBV28

CDR3aa: ASQTQGAVTGNEQF
j_gene: TRBJ2-1
abundance: few
v_gene: TRBV10-3

CDR3aa: ASSLMPTSGRHEQY
j_gene: TRBJ2-7
abundance: NA
v_gene: TRBV7-2

CDR3aa: ASSQNPQGRNYGYT
j_gene: TRBJ1-2
abundance: few
v_gene: TRBV18

CDR3aa: ASTRYNSPLH
j_gene: TRBJ1-6
abundance: NA
v_gene: TRBV19

CDR3aa: ASSQVILVTGELF
j_gene: TRBJ2-2
abundance: few
v_gene: TRBV4-1

CDR3aa: ASRGAGETQY
j_gene: TRBJ2-5
abundance: NA
v_gene: TRBV4-3

CDR3aa: ASSQLGGFTDTQY
j_gene: TRBJ2-3
abundance: few
v_gene: TRBV4-3

CDR3aa: ASSVVGFGEQF
j_gene: TRBJ2-1
abundance: few
v_gene: TRBV9